This T cell receptor beta chain is drawn from a study of blood T cell repertoires in COVID-19. While infection was still active, Seattle patients were enrolled and then followed longitudinally. Between the trimmed V and J ends, which lost 7 bases and 8 bases, there was a span of 14 bases. Germline CDR1 is SEHNR and CDR2 is FQNEAQ (reference sequence). The CDR3 is made up of 12 amino acids. Study processing details: Estimates of nucleated cell counts were drawn from the amplification of reference gene primers. Libraries were prepared by immunoSEQ multiplex PCR; TCRdb keeps only in-frame clonotypes and omits some of them. V and J calls and clone size are as listed in that table; D and trimming were resolved from the DNA. The table has 230,000 or so clones, about four fifths seen once.

Sequencing was performed on peripheral blood. The genes are TRBV7-9 and TRBJ1-1; possible D gene TRBD1, 6 bases. This sequence was found in a woman older than 75 with COVID-19, enrolled during active disease. This chain's CDR3 is CASIQGSGEAFF. Written as DNA, the CDR3 is TGTGCCAGCATCCAGGGGTCAGGGGAAGCTTTCTTT.